The 25 T cell receptor beta chains in this list originate from one sample, sequenced in a study of blood T cell repertoires in COVID-19. The assay was immunoSEQ multiplex PCR, and TCRdb's table has in-frame clones only and misses some. The sample has about 430,000 clones; approximately 90% are singletons. The sample was peripheral blood. These receptors all come from a man between 18 and 29 years old with COVID-19, enrolled during active disease.

The V and J genes are TRBV6-5 and TRBJ2-5; TRBD2 agrees at 9 bases. This CDR3 spans 15 amino acids. V trimming: 2 bases; J trimming: 2 bases; junction bases outside the gene matches: 3. The germline V gene encodes CDR1 MNHEY and CDR2 SVGAGI. CDR3 DNA: TGTGCCAGCAGTTACCTAGCGGGACGGCAAGAGACCCAGTACTTC. Protein: CASSYLAGRQETQYF.

CDR3 DNA: TGTGCCAGCAGTGACGGCGGACAGTACGAGCAGTACTTC. Amino acids: CASSDGGQYEQYF. The V and J genes are TRBV12-3 or TRBV12-4 and TRBJ2-7, with D maybe TRBD1 (6 bases). The V and J ends lost 5 bases and 4 bases respectively, with 12 bases between them. There are 13 residues in the CDR3.

The chain uses TRBV2 and TRBJ1-6; perhaps TRBD1 as D (6 bases). Trimming took 1 base from V and 8 from J, leaving 12 bases between them. Germline V gene lookup returns CDR1 SNHLY and CDR2 FYNNEI. This CDR3 is built from 15 residues. CDR3 coding DNA: TGTGCCAGCAGTGAAGAACAGGGTAGGGATTCACCCCTCCACTTT. Translation: CASSEEQGRDSPLHF.

V gene TRBV6-5 combines with J gene TRBJ1-2, with TRBD1 matching over 8 bases. Per germline, CDR1 MNHEY and CDR2 SVGAGI. The CDR3 has 14 residues. V trimming: 7 bases; J trimming: 6 bases; junction bases outside the gene matches: 10. For the CDR3, the DNA is TGTGCCAGCACCCTGACAGGGGTGGGAGATGGCTACACCTTC. It yields the protein CASTLTGVGDGYTF.

This clone appeared once. This chain uses TRBV7-2 with TRBJ1-1, with D unresolved. Germline CDR1 SGHTA, CDR2 FQGNSA. This CDR3 spans 13 amino acids. The V end was cut by 5 bases, the J end by 6 bases, with 13 bases between. CDR3 region: CASSSGTAPEAFF. The CDR3 region has the DNA TGTGCCAGCAGCAGCGGTACGGCACCTGAAGCTTTCTTT.

The chain links TRBV13 to TRBJ1-2, with D perhaps TRBD1 (5 bases). Trimming took 3 bases from V and 4 from J, leaving 12 bases between them. This CDR3 has 14 amino acids. Germline CDR1 reads PRHDT; CDR2 reads FYEKMQ (reference sequence). CDR3 sequence: CASSFLRVTYGYTF. The CDR3 DNA is TGTGCCAGCAGCTTTCTCAGGGTGACCTATGGCTACACCTTC.

The V gene is TRBV4-1, the J gene TRBJ2-7, with TRBD1 matching 10 bases. Germline V CDR1 and CDR2: MGHRA, YSYEKL. The CDR3 is 15 residues long. J gave up 2 bases and V 1 base, and 2 bases lay outside the gene matches. The CDR3 loop is CASSQGTGGAYEQYF. The CDR3 DNA sequence: TGCGCCAGCAGCCAAGGGACAGGGGGAGCCTACGAGCAGTACTTC.

This clone was seen only a few times. CDR3 DNA: TGTGCCAGCAGTTTTGAGGGGGCAGGTCAGCCCCAGCATTTT. Amino acid sequence: CASSFEGAGQPQHF. The gene calls are TRBV27 and TRBJ1-5, with 7 bases aligning to TRBD1. The length of the CDR3 is 14 residues. V lost 3 bases and J lost 6; bases outside the gene matches: 5. Germline lookup yields CDR1 MNHEY and CDR2 SMNVEV (reference sequence).

V gene TRBV4-1 combines with J gene TRBJ1-5; TRBD1 matches 10 bases. The CDR3 is 16 amino acids. CDR1 MGHRA and CDR2 YSYEKL come from the germline V gene. The trim removed 0 bases at V and 6 bases at J, leaving 5 bases unmatched. The CDR3 is CASSQEGTGVGQPQHF. DNA of the CDR3: TGCGCCAGCAGCCAAGAGGGGACAGGGGTAGGTCAGCCCCAGCATTTT.

This chain uses TRBV19 with TRBJ2-2; 7 bases map to TRBD1. The CDR3 extends over 15 amino acids. CDR1 and CDR2 (germline): LNHDA, SQIVND (reference sequence). The ends lost 5 bases at V and 5 bases at J; junction bases unmatched: 8. CDR3 in amino acids: CASSAAGGRTGELFF. DNA for the CDR3: TGTGCCAGTAGTGCGGCAGGGGGTCGTACCGGGGAGCTGTTTTTT.

The gene calls are TRBV5-5 and TRBJ2-3; 12 positions match TRBD2. V was clipped by 4 bases and J by 4 bases; unmatched bases: 10. The germline V gene encodes CDR1 SGHKS and CDR2 YYEKEE (reference sequence). The CDR3 length is 17 residues. The CDR3 sequence: CASSKAWTSGIPDTQYF. In DNA form, the CDR3 reads TGTGCCAGCAGCAAAGCTTGGACTAGCGGGATTCCAGATACGCAGTATTTT.

The table lists this clone with a count of one. The V call is TRBV27, the J call TRBJ2-7; 9 bases are a match to TRBD2. The CDR3 length is 14 residues. V gave up 5 bases and J gave up 6 bases; unmatched junction bases: 8. Per the germline V gene, CDR1 is MNHEY and CDR2 is SMNVEV (reference sequence). In DNA form, the CDR3 reads TGTGCCAGCAGTCCCGGGACTAGCAGGGGCGAGCAGTACTTC. It is translated as CASSPGTSRGEQYF.

The CDR3 DNA is TGTGCCAGTAGTATTGAACTGCGGGGGTTGGGTCAGCCCCAGCATTTT. Translated, it gives CASSIELRGLGQPQHF. The chain uses TRBV19 and TRBJ1-5; weak D call: TRBD1 (5 bases). The CDR3 sequence is 16 residues long. The V and J ends lost 3 bases and 6 bases respectively, with 18 bases between them. Looked up from germline, CDR1 is LNHDA and CDR2 is SQIVND (reference sequence).

This clone was counted once. The chain links TRBV7-2 to TRBJ1-1; 8 positions match TRBD1. V lost 2 bases and J lost 4; bases outside the gene matches: 3. Germline V gene sequence: CDR1 SGHTA, CDR2 FQGNSA. The CDR3 sequence is 14 residues long. The CDR3 nucleotides read TGTGCCAGCAGCTTAACCACAGGGGGCACTGAAGCTTTCTTT. Encoded protein: CASSLTTGGTEAFF.

The rearrangement joins TRBV5-4 to TRBJ1-1; D call uncertain. Germline V CDR1 and CDR2: SGHNT, YYREEE (reference sequence). The CDR3 has 14 amino acids. Trimming stripped 4 bases from V and 4 bases from J, with 14 bases between. The CDR3 coding sequence is TGTGCCAGCAGCAGTCCGCGGGAGGCCACTGAAGCTTTCTTT. Its protein product is CASSSPREATEAFF.

The V gene is TRBV3-1 (or the pseudogene TRBV3-2), the J gene TRBJ2-1, with 8 bases that match TRBD2. The germline V gene encodes CDR1 LGHDT and CDR2 YNNKEL (reference sequence). Trimming at V came to 0 bases and at J to 5 bases, leaving 6 bases not matched to a gene. The CDR3 consists of 16 residues. The CDR3 loop is CASSQDRVAGHNEQFF. CDR3 bases: TGTGCCAGCAGCCAAGATAGGGTAGCGGGGCACAATGAGCAGTTCTTC.

Only one count was recorded for this clone. The chain links TRBV18 to TRBJ2-1, with D perhaps matching TRBD2 (6 bases). The CDR3 spans 13 residues. Trimming pared 4 bases from V and 8 bases from J, leaving 12 bases between. Germline CDR1 reads KGHSH; CDR2 reads LQKENI. CDR3 DNA sequence: TGTGCCAGCTCACTCCTACTAGCAGATGAGCAGTTCTTC. Translated, it gives CASSLLLADEQFF.

The V gene is TRBV2, the J gene TRBJ2-1; possibly TRBD2 for D (6 bases). The CDR3 is made up of 14 amino acids. Trimming pared 6 bases from V and 8 bases from J, leaving 17 bases between. Germline V gene data show CDR1 as SNHLY and CDR2 as FYNNEI. The CDR3 DNA follows: TGTGCCAGCAGCCCGGGACTCCAGTCCGATGAGCAGTTCTTC. Protein sequence: CASSPGLQSDEQFF.

This clone was seen once. The chain combines TRBV6-5 with TRBJ2-1; 9 bases match TRBD2. This CDR3 contains 14 residues. Germline V gene lookup returns CDR1 MNHEY and CDR2 SVGAGI. Trimming cost V 8 bases and J 3 bases; bases outside gene matches: 5. CDR3 sequence (DNA): TGTGCCAGCGGTACAGCGGGAGGCTACAATGAGCAGTTCTTC. Translated: CASGTAGGYNEQFF.

This clone was counted only a few times. The chain couples TRBV7-9 to TRBJ2-7, with 7 bases lining up with TRBD2. CDR1 is SEHNR and CDR2 is FQNEAQ in the germline V gene (reference sequence). The CDR3 is made up of 16 amino acids. Trimming cost V 2 bases and J 5 bases; bases outside gene matches: 12. This CDR3 is CASSLLAGGKGDEQYF. In DNA form, the CDR3 reads TGTGCCAGCAGCTTATTAGCGGGTGGAAAAGGCGACGAGCAGTACTTC.

The CDR3 bases are TGTGCCTGGAGCAGACAGGGGAACACTGAAGCTTTCTTT. This gives the protein CAWSRQGNTEAFF. The rearrangement uses TRBV30 and TRBJ1-1; TRBD1 matches at 7 bases. This CDR3 comprises 13 residues. The ends lost 3 bases at V and 1 base at J; junction bases unmatched: 2. Germline CDR1 is GTSNPN and CDR2 is SVGIG (reference sequence).

This sequence joins TRBV2 and TRBJ2-3; weak D call: TRBD2 (6 bases). This CDR3 is built from 13 residues. The ends were cut back, 6 bases at V and 2 bases at J, with 9 bases in the middle. The germline CDR1 and CDR2 sequences are SNHLY and FYNNEI. CDR3 DNA sequence: TGTGCCAGCAGGCGGGGCCTCACAGATACGCAGTATTTT. Protein: CASRRGLTDTQYF. The whole variable domain, remainder taken from reference TRBV2 and TRBJ2-3, is EPEVTQTPSHQVTQMGQEVILRCVPISNHLYFYWYRQILGQKVEFLVSFYNNEISEKSEIFDDQFSVERPDGSNFTLKIRSTKLEDSAMYFCASRRGLTDTQYFGPGTRLTVL.

This sequence joins TRBV7-3 and TRBJ2-1, with 9 nucleotides matching TRBD1. The CDR3 is made up of 14 amino acids. Germline CDR1 SGHTA, CDR2 FQGTGA. The V and J ends lost 6 bases and 5 bases, in that order; junction bases with no gene match: 5. CDR3 protein: CASSLGQGNNEQFF. CDR3 DNA: TGTGCCAGCAGTTTGGGACAGGGAAACAATGAGCAGTTCTTC.

The chain uses TRBV2 and TRBJ2-5; 9 bases fit TRBD1. CDR3 length equals 17 residues. V lost 1 base to trimming and J lost 5 bases; unmatched junction nucleotides: 11. Germline CDR1 reads SNHLY; CDR2 reads FYNNEI. CDR3 amino acids: CASSEVIGQGFGETQYF. The DNA of the CDR3 is TGTGCCAGCAGTGAAGTGATAGGACAGGGGTTCGGGGAGACCCAGTACTTC. The full variable domain, its missing parts supplied by reference TRBV2 and TRBJ2-5, is EPEVTQTPSHQVTQMGQEVILRCVPISNHLYFYWYRQILGQKVEFLVSFYNNEISEKSEIFDDQFSVERPDGSNFTLKIRSTKLEDSAMYFCASSEVIGQGFGETQYFGPGTRLLVL.

The CDR3 DNA sequence: TGTGCCAGCAGCCCCACTACTAGCGCGGAGACCCAGTACTTC. This sequence encodes CASSPTTSAETQYF. The J gene is TRBJ2-5, the V gene TRBV7-8, with TRBD2 matching over 7 bases. The germline V gene has CDR1 SGHVS and CDR2 FQNEAQ. The CDR3 sequence is 14 residues long. After removal of 5 bases from V and 5 bases from J, the junction contained 8 bases not matched to a gene.